This TCR beta chain is from a study of T cells in tumors after PD-1 blockade. The overall study: During anti-PD-1 treatment, some patients continued daily vismodegib 150 mg.

This table comes from immunoSEQ multiplex PCR, and its TCRdb copy is limited to in-frame clones, with some not included. The table records tens of thousands of clones, 65% to 85% of them present only once. Comment on this clone: Antigen unknown.

Study observations and caveats: Around two fifths of tumor TCR clonotypes were also found in blood.

The trim removed 5 bases at V and 4 bases at J, leaving 3 bases unmatched. Germline values: CDR1 SNHLY, CDR2 FYNNEI. This CDR3 has 13 amino acids. The J gene is TRBJ2-3, the V gene TRBV2; TRBD2 aligns across 7 bases. The sample in question was PBMCs, obtained before anti-PD-1 therapy. The sequence was obtained from a human donor with advanced basal cell or squamous cell carcinoma (not recorded which). CDR3 in amino acids: CASSPGLADTQYF. CDR3 sequence (DNA): TGTGCCAGCAGTCCCGGACTAGCAGATACGCAGTATTTT.